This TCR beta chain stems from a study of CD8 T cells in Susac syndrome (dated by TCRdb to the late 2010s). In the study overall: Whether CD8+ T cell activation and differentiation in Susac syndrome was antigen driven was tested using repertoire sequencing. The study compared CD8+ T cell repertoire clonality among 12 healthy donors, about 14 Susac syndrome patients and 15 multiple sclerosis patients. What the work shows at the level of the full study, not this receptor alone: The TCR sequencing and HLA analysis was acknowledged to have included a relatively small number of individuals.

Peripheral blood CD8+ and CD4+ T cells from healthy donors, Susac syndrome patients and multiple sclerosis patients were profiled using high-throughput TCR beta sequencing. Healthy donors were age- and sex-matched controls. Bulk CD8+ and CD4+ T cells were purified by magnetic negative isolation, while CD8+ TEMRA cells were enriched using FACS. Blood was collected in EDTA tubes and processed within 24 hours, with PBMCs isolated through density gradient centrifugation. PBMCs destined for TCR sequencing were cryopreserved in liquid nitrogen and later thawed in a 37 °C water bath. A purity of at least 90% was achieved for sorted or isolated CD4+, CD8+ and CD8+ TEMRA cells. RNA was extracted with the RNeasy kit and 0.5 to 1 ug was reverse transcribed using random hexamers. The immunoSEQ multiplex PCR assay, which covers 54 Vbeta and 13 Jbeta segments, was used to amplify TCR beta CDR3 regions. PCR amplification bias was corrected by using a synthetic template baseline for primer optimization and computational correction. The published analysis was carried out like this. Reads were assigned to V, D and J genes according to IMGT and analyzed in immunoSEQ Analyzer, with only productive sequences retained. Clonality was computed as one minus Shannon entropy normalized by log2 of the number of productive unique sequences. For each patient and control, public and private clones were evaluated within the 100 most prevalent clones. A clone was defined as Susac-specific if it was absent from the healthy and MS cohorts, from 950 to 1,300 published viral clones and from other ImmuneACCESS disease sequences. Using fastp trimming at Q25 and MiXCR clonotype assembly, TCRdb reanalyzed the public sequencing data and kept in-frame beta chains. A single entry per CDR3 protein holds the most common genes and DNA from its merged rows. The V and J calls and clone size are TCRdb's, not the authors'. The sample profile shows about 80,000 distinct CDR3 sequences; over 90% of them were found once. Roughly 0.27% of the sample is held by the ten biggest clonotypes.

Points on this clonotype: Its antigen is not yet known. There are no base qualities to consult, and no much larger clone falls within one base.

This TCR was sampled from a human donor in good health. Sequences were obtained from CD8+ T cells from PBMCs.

The CDR3 region: CASSSTAGGQETQYF. The DNA sequence reads TGTGCCAGCAGTTCTACAGCGGGGGGTCAAGAGACCCAGTACTTC. The sequence links TRBV12-3 or TRBV12-4 to TRBJ2-5; 9 central bases correspond to TRBD2. The CDR3, cysteine through phenylalanine, is 15 amino acids long. Of all the DNA, just the CDR3 is kept, 45 bases in frame from base 1. Relative to germline, V is missing 4 bases and J is missing 2 bases, with 5 bases of the junction outside any gene match.